Below, 22 T cell receptor beta chains from the same sample are listed, as sequenced in a study of vaccination effects on CD4 cells after COVID-19 (dated by TCRdb to the early 2020s). To prepare the library, the immunoSEQ multiplex PCR assay was applied. TCRdb took this table from immuneACCESS and kept in-frame rearrangements with V and J called. Such tables lack part of the clones; where checked against another copy, unresolved V genes explain under half of the gap, and the rest is unexplained. This sample lists more than 35,000 clones; roughly four fifths were detected once. 25% to 30% of the sample is held by the ten biggest clonotypes. In the ViraFEST assay, PBMC were stimulated with viral peptide pools, and antigen-specific CD4+ T cell clonotypes were then identified by expansion using TCR sequencing. After approximately eleven days of culture, CD4+ T cells were isolated with the EasySep CD4+ T cell isolation kit. Convalescent patients had PCR-confirmed SARS-CoV-2 infection between March and December 2020, before Alpha, Beta and Delta variants emerged in the United States.

For these TCRs, the target antigens are not known. The sample in question was CD4+ T cells from PBMCs cultured with a peptide pool, obtained before COVID-19 vaccination. Receptors originate from a human donor who had a prior SARS-CoV-2 infection.

The gene calls are TRBV2 and TRBJ1-5; tentative D call: TRBD1 (5 bases). V was cut by 8 bases and J by 4 bases, with 21 bases left in between. CDR3 length: 16 residues. From germline, CDR1 is SNHLY and CDR2 FYNNEI. CDR3 coding DNA: TGTGCCAGCTCCGACAAGGGTGGCAGGACAAATCAGCCCCAGCATTTT. Translated: CASSDKGGRTNQPQHF.

This rearrangement joins TRBV18 to TRBJ1-6; D unresolved. The V gene's germline CDR1 is KGHSH and CDR2 LQKENI. The CDR3 runs 16 residues. V gave up 0 bases and J gave up 9 bases, with 15 bases separating them. The CDR3 sequence is CASSPPDQRPASPLHF. DNA for the CDR3: TGTGCCAGCTCACCACCGGATCAGCGGCCGGCTTCACCCCTCCACTTT.

The gene calls are TRBV30 and TRBJ2-3; no reliable D call. The length of the CDR3 is 12 residues. V gave up 0 bases and J gave up 4 bases, with 5 bases separating them. Per the germline V gene, CDR1 is GTSNPN and CDR2 is SVGIG (reference sequence). The CDR3 loop is CAWSVGPDTQYF. The CDR3 coding sequence is TGTGCCTGGAGTGTAGGCCCAGATACGCAGTATTTT.

This clone was counted only a few times. CDR3 sequence (DNA): TGTGCCAGCAGCTCGCGACTAGCGGGGAGGGACAATGAGCAGTTCTTC. It codes for CASSSRLAGRDNEQFF. This sequence joins TRBV11-2 and TRBJ2-1, with 11 positions matching TRBD2. V was clipped by 4 bases and J by 5 bases; unmatched bases: 7. The CDR3 is 16 residues long. Germline V gene sequence: CDR1 SGHAT, CDR2 FQNNGV. The whole variable domain, remainder taken from reference TRBV11-2 and TRBJ2-1, is EAGVAQSPRYKIIEKRQSVAFWCNPISGHATLYWYQQILGQGPKLLIQFQNNGVVDDSQLPKDRFSAERLKGVDSTLKIQPAKLEDSAVYLCASSSRLAGRDNEQFFGPGTRLTVL.

V and J are TRBV2 and TRBJ2-3; possibly TRBD2 for D (6 bases). The CDR3 is made up of 13 amino acids. V lost 2 bases and J 9 bases, leaving 12 bases between the germline ends. The germline V gene has CDR1 SNHLY and CDR2 FYNNEI. In DNA form, the CDR3 reads TGTGCCAGCAGTGAATTGGAGGGAAAAACGCAGTATTTT. Translation gives CASSELEGKTQYF.

Only a few counts were recorded for this clone. The rearrangement uses TRBV7-3 and TRBJ2-3; D uncertain. Trimming removed 5 bases from V and 2 bases from J, with 11 bases in between. The CDR3 is 14 amino acids. CDR1 SGHTA and CDR2 FQGTGA come from the germline V gene. Written as DNA, the CDR3 is TGTGCCAGCAGCCAATCAGGAGTCACAGATACGCAGTATTTT. Its translation: CASSQSGVTDTQYF.

This chain connects TRBV5-1 to TRBJ1-1; the match to TRBD1 covers 7 bases. The trim removed 4 bases at V and 1 base at J, leaving 7 bases unmatched. CDR1 and CDR2 (germline): SGHRS, YFSETQ. The CDR3 covers 15 residues. The chain's CDR3 is CASSGQGQANTEAFF. DNA of the CDR3: TGCGCCAGCAGCGGACAAGGACAGGCGAACACTGAAGCTTTCTTT.

The V gene is TRBV21-1, the J gene TRBJ2-7; TRBD2 is the table's D call and was not checked against the DNA. TRBV21-1 is classified as a pseudogene. This CDR3 contains 13 residues. CDR3 residues: CASSKGRGYEQYF. In DNA, the CDR3 is TGTGCCAGCAGCAAAGGTCGGGGCTACGAGCAGTACTTC.

V and J are TRBV4-1 and TRBJ2-3, with a weak D call TRBD1 (5 bases). Trimming took 4 bases from V and 4 from J, leaving 9 bases between them. CDR1 and CDR2 from the germline V gene are MGHRA and YSYEKL. The CDR3 consists of 13 residues. The CDR3 loop is CASSLGHADTQYF. The DNA for the CDR3 is TGCGCCAGCAGCCTGGGGCACGCAGATACGCAGTATTTT.

The gene calls are TRBV3-1 (or the pseudogene TRBV3-2) and TRBJ1-1, with D possibly TRBD1 on 5 matching bases. The V end was cut by 2 bases, the J end by 8 bases, with 12 bases between. The CDR3 has 13 residues. CDR1 is LGHDT, CDR2 YNNKEL, per germline (reference sequence). The CDR3 DNA sequence: TGTGCCAGCAGCCAATCAGTAGGGGCGGAAGCTTTCTTT. Its translation is CASSQSVGAEAFF.

The V call is TRBV6-5, the J call TRBJ2-6, with D tentatively TRBD1 (5 bases). The ends were cut back, 5 bases at V and 4 bases at J, with 12 bases in the middle. The CDR3 sequence is 15 residues long. Germline CDR1 and CDR2: MNHEY and SVGAGI. The CDR3 here is CASSRRVAGANVLTF. In nucleotides, the CDR3 is TGTGCCAGCAGTCGCAGGGTGGCCGGGGCCAACGTCCTGACTTTC.

This chain uses TRBV6-6 with TRBJ2-7; D is undetermined. Per the germline V gene, CDR1 is MNHNY and CDR2 is SVGAGI (reference sequence). The CDR3 loop spans 14 amino acids. V was trimmed by 3 bases and J by 4 bases, leaving 13 bases between them. DNA for the CDR3: TGTGCCAGCAGTTATTCGAACCCGGGTTACGAGCAGTACTTC. Encoded protein: CASSYSNPGYEQYF.

This sequence joins TRBV19 and TRBJ1-1; D is possibly TRBD1 (5 bases). The CDR3 sequence is 13 residues long. Germline V lookup: CDR1 LNHDA, CDR2 SQIVND (reference sequence). The V and J ends lost 4 bases and 4 bases respectively, with 10 bases between them. As DNA, the CDR3 is TGTGCCAGTAGTAACCGGGACGGCACTGAAGCTTTCTTT. Translating it yields CASSNRDGTEAFF.

V and J are TRBV6-5 and TRBJ2-5; 12 bases match TRBD2. The CDR3 extends over 16 amino acids. From germline, CDR1 is MNHEY and CDR2 SVGAGI. Trimming took 2 bases from V and 1 from J; bases not matched to a gene: 2. CDR3 sequence (DNA): TGTGCCAGCAGTTACGGACTAGCGGGAATCCAAGAGACCCAGTACTTC. Protein sequence: CASSYGLAGIQETQYF.

The V call is TRBV19, the J call TRBJ2-1, with D possibly being TRBD1 (6 bases). Between the trimmed V and J ends, which lost 5 bases and 11 bases, there was a span of 13 bases. CDR3 size: 12 residues. The germline CDR1 and CDR2 sequences are LNHDA and SQIVND (reference sequence). In DNA, the CDR3 is TGTGCCAGTAGTCCCAACAGGGTACAGCAGTTCTTC. As protein: CASSPNRVQQFF.

A single count supports this clone. The chain carries TRBV27 and TRBJ2-1; D is possibly TRBD2 (6 bases). Deletions cut 4 bases from V and 4 bases from J, with 11 bases between. The length of the CDR3 is 14 residues. Germline CDR1 reads MNHEY; CDR2 reads SMNVEV (reference sequence). For the CDR3, the DNA is TGTGCCAGCAGTTCGCGCGGGGCTTACAATGAGCAGTTCTTC. This encodes CASSSRGAYNEQFF.

This sequence joins TRBV5-6 and TRBJ2-1, with D uncertain. The CDR3 runs to 12 residues. Germline-derived CDR1 and CDR2 are SGHDT and YYEEEE. V shed 0 bases and J shed 6 bases, with 4 bases lying between them. The CDR3 loop is CASSLDVNEQFF. DNA of the CDR3: TGTGCCAGCAGCTTGGACGTCAATGAGCAGTTCTTC. Combining the CDR3 with reference TRBV5-6 and TRBJ2-1 gives the whole variable domain DAGVTQSPTHLIKTRGQQVTLRCSPKSGHDTVSWYQQALGQGPQFIFQYYEEEERQRGNFPDRFSGHQFPNYSSELNVNALLLGDSALYLCASSLDVNEQFFGPGTRLTVL.

The CDR3 DNA sequence: TGTGCCAGCAGCCTGGGACAGCTAAGTTCACCCCTCCACTTT. It yields the protein CASSLGQLSSPLHF. V is TRBV3-1 (or the pseudogene TRBV3-2) and J is TRBJ1-6, with 7 bases fitting TRBD1. Trimming took 4 bases from V and 9 from J; bases not matched to a gene: 6. Germline CDR1 and CDR2: LGHDT and YNNKEL (reference sequence). The CDR3 runs to 14 residues.

The chain recombines TRBV5-5 with TRBJ2-1; the D gene is possibly TRBD2 (5 bases). The germline V gene has CDR1 SGHKS and CDR2 YYEKEE (reference sequence). The ends were cut back, 0 bases at V and 4 bases at J, with 11 bases in the middle. This CDR3 has 15 residues. For the CDR3, the DNA is TGTGCCAGCAGCTTGGGCGGGTCAACATACAATGAGCAGTTCTTC. Amino acid sequence: CASSLGGSTYNEQFF. Filled out from reference TRBV5-5 and TRBJ2-1, the complete variable domain reads DAGVTQSPTHLIKTRGQQVTLRCSPISGHKSVSWYQQVLGQGPQFIFQYYEKEERGRGNFPDRFSARQFPNYSSELNVNALLLGDSALYLCASSLGGSTYNEQFFGPGTRLTVL.

The chain recombines TRBV4-2 with TRBJ2-2; D is undetermined. Germline loops: CDR1 LGHNA, CDR2 YNFKEQ. This CDR3 has 13 amino acids. The V gene lost 0 bases and the J gene lost 12 bases, with 11 bases spanning the gap. Here the CDR3 reads CASSQDSRRQLFF. CDR3 coding DNA: TGTGCCAGCAGCCAAGACAGCCGTCGGCAGCTGTTTTTT.

The J gene is TRBJ1-2, the V gene TRBV4-2; no clear D gene. The ends were cut back, 2 bases at V and 7 bases at J, with 8 bases in the middle. Germline CDR1 LGHNA, CDR2 YNFKEQ. The length of the CDR3 is 12 residues. The CDR3 sequence is CASSQSKGGYTF. For the CDR3, the DNA is TGTGCCAGCAGCCAATCGAAAGGTGGCTACACCTTC.

The chain employs TRBV7-8 and TRBJ2-1; 8 bases agree with TRBD1. CDR1 and CDR2 (germline): SGHVS, FQNEAQ. V was clipped by 5 bases and J by 5 bases; unmatched bases: 8. The CDR3 extends over 15 amino acids. In DNA form, the CDR3 reads TGTGCCAGCAGCAGGACAGGGCTAGGTGACAATGAGCAGTTCTTC. Translating it yields CASSRTGLGDNEQFF.